This T cell receptor (beta chain) was obtained from a study of CD8+ T cells in alopecia areata. The wider study: Tofacitinib was given for 6 to 18 months, then stopped for 6 months.

Study conclusions and caveats: Only one nonresponder was present, which leaves the link between baseline CD8+ expansion and response uncertain. Tofacitinib delivered significant drops in scalp clonality and in expanded CD8+ clones among the top 100.

As the sequencing template, cDNA was produced by extracting RNA and reverse transcribing it. Data came from immunoSEQ multiplex PCR; TCRdb stores just in-frame clones and leaves some out. The sample has 150,000 to 200,000 clones, under 80% seen once. V lost 6 bases, J lost 1 base, and 27 bases lay in between. The V gene's germline CDR1 is SQVTM and CDR2 ANQGSEA. The CDR3 contains 18 residues. Comments on this clone: Antigen unknown.

Treatment reported: oral pan-JAK inhibitor, 5-10 mg twice daily. This specimen consisted of CD4+ T cells sorted from blood, obtained at week 49, from a patient treated with tofacitinib. V gene TRBV29-1 combines with J gene TRBJ2-5; perhaps TRBD2 as D (6 bases). This TCR was recovered from a human donor with alopecia areata. The CDR3 is CSVLPRGKISGPQETQYF. The CDR3 DNA reads as TGCAGCGTACTCCCGCGGGGTAAAATCTCCGGCCCCCAAGAGACCCAGTACTTC. Filled out from reference TRBV29-1 and TRBJ2-5, the complete variable domain reads SAVISQKPSRDICQRGTSLTIQCQVDSQVTMMFWYRQQPGQSLTLIATANQGSEATYESGFVIDKFPISRPNLTFSTLTVSNMSPEDSSIYLCSVLPRGKISGPQETQYFGPGTRLLVL.